Shown below are 23 T cell receptor beta chains from a single sample sequenced in a study of blood T cell repertoires in COVID-19. Using immunoSEQ multiplex PCR, the repertoire was profiled, and TCRdb retains in-frame clones only, with some absent. The sample carries 150,000 or so clones, roughly 85% recorded once. Source material: peripheral blood. These receptor sequences come from a human donor in a cohort sampled during active COVID-19.

The chain links TRBV30 to TRBJ1-6, with 10 nucleotides matching TRBD1. The CDR3 has 14 residues. Trimming cost V 0 bases and J 10 bases; bases outside gene matches: 3. Germline V lookup: CDR1 GTSNPN, CDR2 SVGIG (reference sequence). For the CDR3, the DNA is TGTGCCTGGAGTGTGGACAGGGGGTCGTCACCCCTCCACTTT. Translation: CAWSVDRGSSPLHF.

In its sample, this clone was seen once. The rearrangement uses TRBV7-8 and TRBJ2-7; 7 bases are a match to TRBD2. Trimming removed 0 bases from V and 2 bases from J; junction bases left unmatched: 4. Germline V lookup: CDR1 SGHVS, CDR2 FQNEAQ. The CDR3 totals 15 residues. For the CDR3, the DNA is TGTGCCAGCAGCTTAGCAGAGACTAGCCCCTACGAGCAGTACTTC. Its translation: CASSLAETSPYEQYF.

The rearrangement uses TRBV28 and TRBJ2-7, with TRBD2 matching 10 bases. The germline CDR1 and CDR2 sequences are MDHEN and SYDVKM. J was trimmed by 0 bases and V by 2 bases; bases with no gene match: 4. The CDR3 runs 16 residues. The CDR3 DNA sequence: TGTGCCAGCAGTTTAGTAGCGGGAGGTTTCTCCTACGAGCAGTACTTC. Amino acid sequence: CASSLVAGGFSYEQYF.

This clone has just a few counts. V usage is TRBV6-5 and J usage is TRBJ1-1, with 8 bases identical to TRBD1. The CDR3 has 13 amino acids. V shed 11 bases and J 6 bases; nucleotides not matched to a gene: 11. CDR1 is MNHEY, CDR2 SVGAGI, per germline. CDR3 in DNA: TGTGCCTCCTGGACAGGGTTGAGGGCTGAAGCTTTCTTT. Protein product: CASWTGLRAEAFF.

A single count supports this clone. V gene TRBV5-1 combines with J gene TRBJ1-1; 8 bases are shared with TRBD1. Germline V lookup: CDR1 SGHRS, CDR2 YFSETQ. CDR3 size: 17 residues. The J segment lost 3 bases and the V segment lost 2 bases, leaving 12 bases of the junction unmatched. The CDR3 DNA follows: TGCGCCAGCAGCTTCGGACAGGGCCTAGGTGTGGACACTGAAGCTTTCTTT. Translating it yields CASSFGQGLGVDTEAFF.

This clone was detected once. Other DNA sequences in this specimen translate into the identical CDR3. The chain couples TRBV9 to TRBJ2-5; D may be TRBD2 (5 bases). Germline CDR1 and CDR2: SGDLS and YYNGEE. The CDR3 contains 13 residues. Trimming removed 5 bases at V and 2 bases at J, with 10 bases between. The CDR3 sequence: CASSPGSQETQYF. The CDR3 bases are TGTGCCAGCAGTCCGGGGTCTCAAGAGACCCAGTACTTC. Drawing the rest from reference TRBV9 and TRBJ2-5, the complete variable domain is DSGVTQTPKHLITATGQRVTLRCSPRSGDLSVYWYQQSLDQGLQFLIQYYNGEERAKGNILERFSAQQFPDLHSELNLSSLELGDSALYFCASSPGSQETQYFGPGTRLLVL.

The genes are TRBV7-9 and TRBJ2-7; 7 bases are shared with TRBD1. Germline V CDR1 and CDR2: SEHNR, FQNEAQ (reference sequence). This CDR3 comprises 15 residues. V gave up 1 base and J gave up 6 bases; unmatched junction bases: 9. The DNA of the CDR3 is TGTGCCAGCAGCTTAGAAGGGGGCGCACGGTCCGAGCAGTACTTC. This sequence encodes CASSLEGGARSEQYF.

The chain is built from TRBV4-1 and TRBJ1-1, with D possibly matching TRBD1 (6 bases). Looked up from germline, CDR1 is MGHRA and CDR2 is YSYEKL. V lost 0 bases, J lost 1 base, and 12 bases lay in between. The CDR3 is made up of 16 amino acids. As DNA, the CDR3 is TGCGCCAGCAGCCAAGATCGTACAGGGTCGAACACTGAAGCTTTCTTT. Translation: CASSQDRTGSNTEAFF.

Written as DNA, the CDR3 is TGTGCCTGGAGTGTACGTACCCAAGCGTCCAATGAGCAGTTCTTC. Its translation: CAWSVRTQASNEQFF. The chain has TRBV30 and TRBJ2-1; no reliable D call. The CDR3 length is 15 residues. In germline, CDR1 is GTSNPN, CDR2 SVGIG (reference sequence). Trimming stripped 0 bases from V and 6 bases from J, with 15 bases between.

The CDR3 nucleotides are TGTGCCAGTAGTATAAGATCGGGGGTCACTGAAGCTTTCTTT. Translation: CASSIRSGVTEAFF. The V call is TRBV19, the J call TRBJ1-1; a possible D gene is TRBD1 (5 bases). The germline V gene encodes CDR1 LNHDA and CDR2 SQIVND (reference sequence). V lost 2 bases and J lost 4, with 11 bases in between. The CDR3 runs 14 residues.

The gene calls are TRBV6-5 and TRBJ1-6; no definite D call. CDR1 is MNHEY, CDR2 SVGAGI, per germline. The CDR3 covers 13 residues. Trimming shortened V by 7 bases and J by 10 bases, and 14 bases separated the two germline ends. For the CDR3, the DNA is TGTGCCAGCAAGCCGGGTACGGAATCACCCCTCCACTTT. It specifies CASKPGTESPLHF.

The V gene is TRBV19, the J gene TRBJ2-5, with D perhaps TRBD1 (6 bases). The CDR3 totals 15 residues. In germline, CDR1 is LNHDA, CDR2 SQIVND (reference sequence). V was shortened by 3 bases and J by 4 bases, with 15 bases between the two germline ends. CDR3 coding DNA: TGTGCCAGTAGTATTAGGGACAATCCTGGAGAGACCCAGTACTTC. Protein product: CASSIRDNPGETQYF.

This clone was seen many times. The chain employs TRBV15 and TRBJ1-2, with unresolved D. Germline CDR1 LNHNV, CDR2 YYDKDF (reference sequence). The CDR3 consists of 13 residues. V lost 5 bases and J 2 bases, leaving 9 bases between the germline ends. The CDR3 nucleotides read TGTGCCACCAGCGACGGGATAAACTATGGCTACACCTTC. This sequence encodes CATSDGINYGYTF. Variable domain in full (rest from reference TRBV15 and TRBJ1-2): DAMVIQNPRYQVTQFGKPVTLSCSQTLNHNVMYWYQQKSSQAPKLLFHYYDKDFNNEADTPDNFQSRRPNTSFCFLDIRSPGLGDTAMYLCATSDGINYGYTFGSGTRLTVV.

CDR3 bases: TGTGCCAGCAGTTTAGTCGGTGGGAGGGCTGGTACGCAGTATTTT. Amino acid sequence: CASSLVGGRAGTQYF. The chain uses TRBV28 and TRBJ2-3; 7 positions agree with TRBD2. The germline V gene encodes CDR1 MDHEN and CDR2 SYDVKM. V gave up 2 bases and J gave up 8 bases; unmatched junction bases: 10. This CDR3 spans 15 amino acids.

This clone was seen once. This chain joins TRBV4-1 and TRBJ2-7, with TRBD1 matching over 9 bases. Germline V gene lookup returns CDR1 MGHRA and CDR2 YSYEKL. The ends lost 4 bases at V and 8 bases at J; junction bases unmatched: 9. The CDR3 has 14 amino acids. The CDR3 DNA reads TGCGCCAGCAGCCCGGGACAGGGAGAAGGGCAGCAGTACTTC. As protein: CASSPGQGEGQQYF.

The chain joins TRBV6-6 to TRBJ2-7; 8 positions match TRBD1. This CDR3 contains 15 residues. Germline V CDR1 and CDR2: MNHNY, SVGAGI (reference sequence). The junction had 6 bases not matched to a gene; V was cut back by 2 bases and J by 3 bases. Here the CDR3 DNA reads TGTGCCAGCAGTTACCCACCCGGACAGGGCTACGAGCAGTACTTC. Protein sequence: CASSYPPGQGYEQYF.

The V call is TRBV19, the J call TRBJ2-6; D possibly corresponds to TRBD1 (5 bases). Trimming left V 6 bases short and J 3 bases short, with 12 bases between. The CDR3 totals 15 residues. The germline gives CDR1 LNHDA, CDR2 SQIVND (reference sequence). CDR3 coding DNA: TGTGCCAGTAGACCGCCAGGGATTGGGGCCAACGTCCTGACTTTC. This sequence encodes CASRPPGIGANVLTF.

V and J are TRBV5-4 and TRBJ2-7, with 12 bases identical to TRBD2. This CDR3 comprises 14 residues. V lost 4 bases, J lost 5 bases, and 4 bases stayed unmatched. Germline V gives CDR1 SGHNT, CDR2 YYREEE (reference sequence). CDR3 amino acids: CASSPSSGRDEQYF. In nucleotides, the CDR3 is TGTGCCAGCAGCCCATCTAGCGGGAGGGACGAGCAGTACTTC.

The chain joins TRBV30 to TRBJ2-3, with a possible D match to TRBD2 (6 bases). Germline loops: CDR1 GTSNPN, CDR2 SVGIG (reference sequence). V lost 5 bases to trimming and J lost 0 bases, with 6 bases between them. The CDR3 has 12 residues. The CDR3 DNA follows: TGTGCCTGGGCGGGGAGCACAGATACGCAGTATTTT. Translated: CAWAGSTDTQYF.

The rearrangement joins TRBV6-2 or TRBV6-3 to TRBJ2-5, with TRBD2 matching over 11 bases. CDR1 and CDR2 (germline): MNHEY, SVGEGT. V shed 4 bases, J shed 2 bases, and the junction held 6 bases outside the gene matches. The CDR3 consists of 16 residues. CDR3 bases: TGTGCCAGCAGTTTAACTAGCGGGGGCCATCAAGAGACCCAGTACTTC. As protein: CASSLTSGGHQETQYF.

The chain is built from TRBV6-1 and TRBJ2-3; D not certain. This CDR3 comprises 16 residues. CDR1 and CDR2 (germline): MNHNS, SASEGT. V gave up 4 bases and J gave up 0 bases, with 14 bases separating them. The CDR3 DNA reads as TGTGCCAGCAGTGGGGTGAGCGTCTCTAGCACAGATACGCAGTATTTT. It translates to CASSGVSVSSTDTQYF.

This sequence joins TRBV5-1 and TRBJ2-7, with D maybe TRBD2 (5 bases). Trimming cost V 2 bases and J 0 bases, with 12 bases left between them. CDR3 length equals 15 residues. Looked up from germline, CDR1 is SGHRS and CDR2 is YFSETQ. The CDR3 here is CASSFIGGSSYEQYF. Here the CDR3 DNA reads TGCGCCAGCAGCTTTATCGGTGGGAGCTCCTACGAGCAGTACTTC.

In its sample, this clone was seen once. This sequence joins TRBV3-1 (or the pseudogene TRBV3-2) and TRBJ2-3; 7 bases are shared with TRBD2. With 0 bases clipped from V and 2 bases from J, the junction kept 5 bases outside the gene matches. The CDR3 sequence is 16 residues long. Looked up from germline, CDR1 is LGHDT and CDR2 is YNNKEL (reference sequence). Here the CDR3 reads CASSQDPGLTTDTQYF. The CDR3 nucleotides read TGTGCCAGCAGCCAAGATCCGGGACTAACCACAGATACGCAGTATTTT.